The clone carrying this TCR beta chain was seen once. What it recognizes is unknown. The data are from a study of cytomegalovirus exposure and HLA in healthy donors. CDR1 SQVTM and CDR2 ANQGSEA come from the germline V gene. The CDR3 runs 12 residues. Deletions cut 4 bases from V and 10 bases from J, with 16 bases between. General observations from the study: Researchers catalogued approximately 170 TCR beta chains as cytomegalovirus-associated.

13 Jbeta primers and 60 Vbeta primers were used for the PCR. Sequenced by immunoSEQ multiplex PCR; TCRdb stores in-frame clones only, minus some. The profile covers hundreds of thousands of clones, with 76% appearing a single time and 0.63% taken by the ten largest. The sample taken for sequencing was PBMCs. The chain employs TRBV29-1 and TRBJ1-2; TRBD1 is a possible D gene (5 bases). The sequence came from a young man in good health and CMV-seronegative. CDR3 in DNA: TGCAGCGTTGTGGAAGGGGCTCTTGTCTACACCTTC. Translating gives CSVVEGALVYTF. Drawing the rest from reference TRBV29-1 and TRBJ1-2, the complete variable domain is SAVISQKPSRDICQRGTSLTIQCQVDSQVTMMFWYRQQPGQSLTLIATANQGSEATYESGFVIDKFPISRPNLTFSTLTVSNMSPEDSSIYLCSVVEGALVYTFGSGTRLTVV.